These 7 T cell receptor beta chains originate from one sample sequenced in a study of cytomegalovirus exposure and HLA in healthy donors. PCR employed 60 Vbeta and 13 Jbeta primers. The assay was immunoSEQ multiplex PCR, and TCRdb's table has in-frame clones only and misses some. Of more than 55,000 clones listed, 83% were seen once; the top ten hold roughly 1.6%. What was sequenced was PBMCs. The receptors were gathered from a human donor in good health.

The chain has TRBV2 and TRBJ1-2; D gene unclear. The V end lost 3 bases, the J end lost 4 bases, and 12 bases lay between the germline ends. CDR3 size: 14 residues. Germline assignment: CDR1 SNHLY and CDR2 FYNNEI. The DNA of the CDR3 is TGTGCCAGCAGTGATGATGGGCAAGTCTATGGCTACACCTTC. It yields the protein CASSDDGQVYGYTF.

The CDR3 bases are TGTGCCAGCAGCTTAGGAGGGCCCCAGCATTTT. It codes for CASSLGGPQHF. The chain has TRBV7-9 and TRBJ1-5; D unclear. V was clipped by 1 base and J by 9 bases, with 4 bases between them. This CDR3 spans 11 amino acids. Germline assignment: CDR1 SEHNR and CDR2 FQNEAQ (reference sequence).

The genes are TRBV10-3 and TRBJ2-7, with D perhaps TRBD2 (6 bases). Germline V gives CDR1 ENHRY, CDR2 SYGVKD. The CDR3 has 15 amino acids. V was pared by 6 bases and J by 4 bases, with 19 bases between. The CDR3 nucleotides are TGTGCCATCAGAGAAGACCCAGCGGGCGTATACGAGCAGTACTTC. Protein: CAIREDPAGVYEQYF.

This clone was counted a single time. The V call is TRBV7-9, the J call TRBJ2-7, with TRBD1 matching over 8 bases. V lost 5 bases, J lost 3 bases, and 9 bases stayed unmatched. Germline CDR1 SEHNR, CDR2 FQNEAQ (reference sequence). The length of the CDR3 is 15 residues. CDR3 amino acids: CASSGTDRAFYEQYF. CDR3 nucleotides: TGTGCCAGCAGCGGAACGGACAGGGCTTTCTACGAGCAGTACTTC.

The chain links TRBV29-1 to TRBJ1-2; TRBD1 matches 7 bases. V lost 4 bases and J lost 5; bases outside the gene matches: 7. The CDR3 length is 13 residues. Germline CDR1 is SQVTM and CDR2 is ANQGSEA. CDR3 nucleotide sequence: TGCAGCGTTGGTACAGGGGCATCGTATGGCTACACCTTC. Translation gives CSVGTGASYGYTF.

The chain uses TRBV7-2 and TRBJ2-5, with D possibly TRBD2 on 5 matching bases. The J call may not be correct, given that the DNA end is closer to TRBJ2-7. The CDR3 has 14 residues. In germline, CDR1 is SGHTA, CDR2 FQGNSA. DNA of the CDR3: TGTGCCAGCAGCTTGCGGGCCGGGGACTACGAGCAGTACTTC. Amino acids: CASSLRAGDYEQYF.

This chain joins TRBV19 and TRBJ2-1, with D possibly matching TRBD1 (7 bases). The CDR3 is 14 residues long. Germline loops: CDR1 LNHDA, CDR2 SQIVND (reference sequence). V was trimmed by 5 bases and J by 7 bases, leaving 15 bases between them. The CDR3 DNA follows: TGTGCCAGTAGTGCGGGACAGCCCTTGAATGAGCAGTTCTTC. Protein: CASSAGQPLNEQFF.